Following are 2 T cell receptor beta chains from one sample sequenced in a study of T cell repertoires in cytomegalovirus infection. TCRdb fed the reads into MiXCR, producing one record per CDR3 protein. The profile shows around 630,000 distinct CDR3 sequences, roughly a quarter of them singletons. The sample consisted of CD8+ T cells from PBMCs. These receptors were collected from a human donor in good health (CMV status not recorded). Some clones in this sample may be carry-over from other donors' samples.

In this sample, this clonotype turned up many times. This sequence joins TRBV12-3 or TRBV12-4 and TRBJ2-2, with unresolved D. The CDR3 is made up of 12 amino acids. Trimming shortened V by 8 bases and J by 5 bases, and 9 bases separated the two germline ends. In DNA form, the CDR3 reads TGTGCCAGCCCTGTTCGGACCGGGGAGCTGTTTTTT. It translates to CASPVRTGELFF.

The chain carries TRBV7-2 and TRBJ2-1; D gene ambiguous. Germline-derived CDR1 and CDR2 are SGHTA and FQGNSA. Trimming removed 5 bases from V and 9 bases from J, with 11 bases in between. The CDR3 is 12 residues long. The CDR3 region has the DNA TGTGCCAGCAGCCCCACGCCAGCTGAGCAGTTCTTC. It codes for CASSPTPAEQFF.